Below, 25 T cell receptor beta chains from the same sample are listed, as sequenced in a study of OX40 agonist ivuxolimab in advanced cancers. The method was immunoSEQ multiplex PCR; TCRdb's version includes in-frame clones alone and lacks a portion of them. Of 80,000 to 100,000 clones listed, 94% are singletons. The sample here was CD4+ or CD8+ T cells sorted from blood, taken in a trial of the OX40 agonist ivuxolimab. These receptors all stem from an adult with an advanced solid tumor such as melanoma, head and neck, liver or kidney cancer.

The chain has TRBV28 and TRBJ2-5; D gene uncertain. There are 13 residues in the CDR3. Trimming stripped 2 bases from V and 4 bases from J, with 8 bases between. CDR1 is MDHEN and CDR2 is SYDVKM in the germline V gene. CDR3 coding DNA: TGTGCCAGCAGTTTAGGGCGCCCAGAGACCCAGTACTTC. It is translated as CASSLGRPETQYF.

The gene calls are TRBV5-5 and TRBJ1-5, with D uncertain. Germline V CDR1 and CDR2: SGHKS, YYEKEE (reference sequence). CDR3 length: 15 residues. V lost 5 bases, J lost 0 bases, and 12 bases lay in between. The CDR3, as DNA: TGTGCCAGCAGTTCTCTCGCTAATAGCAATCAGCCCCAGCATTTT. Translated: CASSSLANSNQPQHF.

The chain links TRBV28 to TRBJ2-7, with 14 bases identical to TRBD2. CDR3 size: 20 residues. CDR1 and CDR2 from the germline V gene are MDHEN and SYDVKM. Trimming cost V 3 bases and J 7 bases; bases outside gene matches: 20. CDR3 protein: CASSLGGSGLAGGPLGEQYF. The CDR3 DNA sequence: TGTGCCAGCAGTTTGGGGGGGAGCGGACTAGCGGGAGGTCCTCTGGGGGAGCAGTACTTC. Variable domain in full (rest from reference TRBV28 and TRBJ2-7): DVKVTQSSRYLVKRTGEKVFLECVQDMDHENMFWYRQDPGLGLRLIYFSYDVKMKEKGDIPEGYSVSREKKERFSLILESASTNQTSMYLCASSLGGSGLAGGPLGEQYFGPGTRLTVT.

V gene TRBV10-3 combines with J gene TRBJ1-6, with D possibly matching TRBD1 (6 bases). This CDR3 is built from 14 residues. Germline loops: CDR1 ENHRY, CDR2 SYGVKD. Trimming removed 2 bases at V and 7 bases at J, with 9 bases between. CDR3 in amino acids: CAISEGQGNSPLHF. DNA of the CDR3: TGTGCCATCAGTGAGGGGCAGGGGAATTCACCCCTCCACTTT.

The chain has TRBV15 and TRBJ1-1, with D unresolved. The CDR3 covers 15 residues. V was pared by 3 bases and J by 0 bases, with 11 bases between. From germline, CDR1 is LNHNV and CDR2 YYDKDF (reference sequence). The chain's CDR3 is CATSRMAVMNTEAFF. CDR3 in DNA: TGTGCCACCAGCAGGATGGCAGTCATGAACACTGAAGCTTTCTTT.

This clone has only one observation. The chain links TRBV10-3 to TRBJ1-4; 9 bases align to TRBD1. The germline V gene encodes CDR1 ENHRY and CDR2 SYGVKD. Unmatched junction bases numbered 4, after V lost 0 bases and J lost 8 bases. CDR3 length equals 15 residues. The CDR3, as DNA: TGTGCCATCAGTGAGTCGGAGACAGGGGGGGAAAAACTGTTTTTT. Translation gives CAISESETGGEKLFF.

This rearrangement joins TRBV5-1 to TRBJ2-3; the D gene is possibly TRBD1 (5 bases). Germline CDR1 SGHRS, CDR2 YFSETQ. Trimming took 3 bases from V and 3 from J, leaving 5 bases between them. This CDR3 contains 12 residues. The CDR3 spells CASSSGTDTQYF. The CDR3 DNA sequence: TGCGCCAGCAGCTCAGGGACAGATACGCAGTATTTT.

This chain connects TRBV5-1 to TRBJ1-3, with D unclear. CDR1 is SGHRS, CDR2 YFSETQ, per germline. V lost 0 bases to trimming and J lost 0 bases, with 4 bases between them. CDR3 length: 14 residues. Here the CDR3 reads CASSLDYSGNTIYF. CDR3 nucleotides: TGCGCCAGCAGCTTGGATTACTCTGGAAACACCATATATTTT.

The CDR3 DNA reads TGTGCCAGCAGCCCAGACAGGGGGCGTGGGGAGACCCAGTACTTC. It encodes CASSPDRGRGETQYF. The V gene is TRBV5-4, the J gene TRBJ2-5, with 10 bases aligning to TRBD1. J was trimmed by 5 bases and V by 4 bases; bases with no gene match: 8. The CDR3 contains 15 residues. Germline V gene data show CDR1 as SGHNT and CDR2 as YYREEE (reference sequence).

This chain connects TRBV18 to TRBJ1-5, with D possibly matching TRBD1 (6 bases). Germline CDR1 is KGHSH and CDR2 is LQKENI. The CDR3 loop spans 15 amino acids. Trimming left V 1 base short and J 12 bases short, with 19 bases between. The CDR3 here is CASSPRGRGELFQHF. CDR3 sequence (DNA): TGTGCCAGCTCACCACGAGGAAGGGGGGAACTATTCCAGCATTTT.

A single count supports this clone. The V and J genes are TRBV18 and TRBJ1-3; D is uncertain. The CDR3 runs 15 residues. Trimming pared 2 bases from V and 2 bases from J, leaving 10 bases between. Per the germline V gene, CDR1 is KGHSH and CDR2 is LQKENI. CDR3 protein: CASSPGSGPGNTIYF. The CDR3 coding sequence is TGTGCCAGCTCACCAGGCTCAGGACCTGGAAACACCATATATTTT.

This clone has just one count. The chain combines TRBV4-1 with TRBJ1-6; tentatively, D is TRBD1 (5 bases). This CDR3 comprises 16 residues. V was shortened by 6 bases and J by 5 bases, with 17 bases between the two germline ends. CDR1 and CDR2 (germline): MGHRA, YSYEKL. The CDR3 sequence is CASSPSWGLDNSPLHF. DNA of the CDR3: TGCGCCAGCAGTCCAAGTTGGGGCTTGGATAATTCACCCCTCCACTTT.

The V call is TRBV28, the J call TRBJ2-1, with D hard to call. Germline V gene sequence: CDR1 MDHEN, CDR2 SYDVKM. V was pared by 3 bases and J by 9 bases, with 18 bases between. The CDR3 has 15 amino acids. In DNA form, the CDR3 reads TGTGCCAGCAGTTTGCGGCTAGGGCCAAGAGGTGAGCAGTTCTTC. Translation: CASSLRLGPRGEQFF.

J is TRBJ1-5 and V is TRBV9; the D is unclear. The CDR3 loop spans 14 amino acids. In germline, CDR1 is SGDLS, CDR2 YYNGEE. The germline V and J ends were trimmed by 4 bases and 3 bases, with 11 bases remaining between them. CDR3 bases: TGTGCCAGCAGCCCCAGCGGTGACAATCAGCCCCAGCATTTT. Protein product: CASSPSGDNQPQHF.

The chain employs TRBV4-3 and TRBJ1-2; 7 positions match TRBD1. The V gene end was trimmed by 4 bases and the J gene end by 2 bases; junction bases not matched to a gene: 1. This CDR3 is built from 13 residues. Germline V lookup: CDR1 LGHNA, CDR2 YSLEER. CDR3 protein: CASSPGQNYGYTF. CDR3 in DNA: TGCGCCAGCAGCCCGGGACAGAACTATGGCTACACCTTC.

The chain employs TRBV4-1 and TRBJ1-2; 10 bases line up with TRBD1. V lost 1 base, J lost 9 bases, and 5 bases stayed unmatched. Germline V lookup: CDR1 MGHRA, CDR2 YSYEKL. This CDR3 spans 14 amino acids. The CDR3 DNA sequence: TGCGCCAGCAGCCAAGGGGGACAGGGGATGAGCTACACCTTC. Residues: CASSQGGQGMSYTF.

This chain uses TRBV5-4 with TRBJ1-3, with a possible D match to TRBD1 (6 bases). The CDR3 covers 14 residues. Germline-derived CDR1 and CDR2 are SGHNT and YYREEE (reference sequence). The V end lost 4 bases, the J end lost 3 bases, and 11 bases lay between the germline ends. The CDR3 loop reads CASSLGTFGNTIYF. In DNA, the CDR3 is TGTGCCAGCAGCCTTGGGACATTTGGAAACACCATATATTTT. Full variable domain (missing parts from reference TRBV5-4 and TRBJ1-3): ETGVTQSPTHLIKTRGQQVTLRCSSQSGHNTVSWYQQALGQGPQFIFQYYREEENGRGNFPPRFSGLQFPNYSSELNVNALELDDSALYLCASSLGTFGNTIYFGEGSWLTVV.

The rearrangement links TRBV18 to TRBJ1-4; D unclear. This CDR3 region has 12 residues. Germline lookup yields CDR1 KGHSH and CDR2 LQKENI. V lost 3 bases and J lost 4, with 3 bases in between. CDR3 amino acids: CASSPYNEKLFF. The CDR3 DNA reads as TGTGCCAGCTCACCCTATAATGAAAAACTGTTTTTT.

This chain uses TRBV28 with TRBJ2-1; the match to TRBD2 covers 16 bases. CDR3 length: 19 amino acids. Germline CDR1 reads MDHEN; CDR2 reads SYDVKM. With V trimmed by 6 bases and J by 2 bases, 10 bases remained unmatched. In DNA form, the CDR3 reads TGTGCCAGCAGCTCAATTAACGGGACTAGCGGGAGGGCCTACAATGAGCAGTTCTTC. The encoded protein is CASSSINGTSGRAYNEQFF.

The V gene is TRBV7-2, the J gene TRBJ2-5, with 9 bases matching TRBD2. The closer fit of TRBJ2-7 to the DNA end suggests the J call may be wrong. Germline CDR1 reads SGHTA; CDR2 reads FQGNSA. This CDR3 has 15 amino acids. CDR3 protein: CASSLTLAGTYEQYF. CDR3 nucleotide sequence: TGTGCCAGCAGCTTGACGCTAGCGGGGACCTACGAGCAGTACTTC.

The chain carries TRBV5-4 and TRBJ2-5; perhaps TRBD1 as D (5 bases). Trimming cost V 4 bases and J 0 bases, with 10 bases left between them. Germline CDR1 SGHNT, CDR2 YYREEE (reference sequence). This CDR3 is built from 14 residues. The CDR3 protein is CASSRRQYQETQYF. The CDR3, as DNA: TGTGCCAGCAGCCGCAGACAGTACCAAGAGACCCAGTACTTC.

The chain joins TRBV28 to TRBJ2-7; D possibly corresponds to TRBD2 (5 bases). This CDR3 is 15 amino acids long. Trimming took off 4 bases at V and 7 bases at J, with 20 bases between the two ends. Germline V CDR1 and CDR2: MDHEN, SYDVKM. CDR3 DNA sequence: TGTGCCAGCAGTTCTCCAGCGACGGGGATGGGAGAGCAGTACTTC. Translated, it gives CASSSPATGMGEQYF.

The V call is TRBV9, the J call TRBJ2-6; tentatively, D is TRBD1 (6 bases). Germline V gene lookup returns CDR1 SGDLS and CDR2 YYNGEE. V lost 0 bases and J lost 0, with 13 bases in between. The length of the CDR3 is 18 residues. The CDR3 DNA follows: TGTGCCAGCAGCGTAGGCTGGGACATTATCTCTGGGGCCAACGTCCTGACTTTC. Amino acids: CASSVGWDIISGANVLTF.

DNA of the CDR3: TGCGCCAGCAGCCAAGATGCGTCAACAGGGGTAGGCACAGATACGCAGTATTTT. Translated: CASSQDASTGVGTDTQYF. The chain uses TRBV4-1 and TRBJ2-3; 7 bases map to TRBD1. The CDR3 extends over 18 amino acids. Germline lookup yields CDR1 MGHRA and CDR2 YSYEKL. Unmatched junction bases numbered 10, after V lost 0 bases and J lost 1 base.

The chain employs TRBV7-9 and TRBJ2-7, with a tentative D call TRBD1 (6 bases). This CDR3 has 16 amino acids. Trimming stripped 2 bases from V and 1 base from J, with 15 bases between. The germline V gene encodes CDR1 SEHNR and CDR2 FQNEAQ (reference sequence). DNA of the CDR3: TGTGCCAGCAGCTTAAAGTGGGACACCCAGTCCTACGAGCAGTACTTC. This gives the protein CASSLKWDTQSYEQYF.